This T cell receptor (beta chain) originates from a study of identical twins. Germline lookup yields CDR1 SEHNR and CDR2 FQNEAQ (reference sequence). V was shortened by 4 bases and J by 7 bases, with 14 bases between the two germline ends. The CDR3 extends over 14 amino acids. TCRdb re-called the 5' RACE reads through MiXCR, storing one row per CDR3 protein. Of about 690,000 distinct CDR3 sequences detected, around 20% appear once; the ten largest clones hold roughly 4%. These data were also filed under a second study, of T cells expressing NK-cell markers.

V and J are TRBV7-9 and TRBJ2-1; TRBD2 might be the D (6 bases). The clonotype comes from a woman under 30 in good health. The sample taken for sequencing was PBMCs. CDR3 in amino acids: CASSWDRRGNEQFF. The CDR3 region has the DNA TGTGCCAGCAGCTGGGACCGTCGGGGGAATGAGCAGTTCTTC.